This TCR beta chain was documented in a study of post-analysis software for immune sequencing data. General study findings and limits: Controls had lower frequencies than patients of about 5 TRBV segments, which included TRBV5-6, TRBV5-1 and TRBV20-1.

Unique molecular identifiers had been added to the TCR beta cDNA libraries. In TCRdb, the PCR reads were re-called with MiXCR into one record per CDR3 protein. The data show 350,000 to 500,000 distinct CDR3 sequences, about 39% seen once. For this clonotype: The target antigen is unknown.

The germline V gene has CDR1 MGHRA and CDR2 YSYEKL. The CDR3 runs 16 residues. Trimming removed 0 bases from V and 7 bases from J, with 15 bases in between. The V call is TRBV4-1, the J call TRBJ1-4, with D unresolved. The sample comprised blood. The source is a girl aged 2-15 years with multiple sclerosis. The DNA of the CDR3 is TGCGCCAGCAGCCAAGATCGGTCCATGAGTACTGAAAAACTGTTTTTT. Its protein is CASSQDRSMSTEKLFF.